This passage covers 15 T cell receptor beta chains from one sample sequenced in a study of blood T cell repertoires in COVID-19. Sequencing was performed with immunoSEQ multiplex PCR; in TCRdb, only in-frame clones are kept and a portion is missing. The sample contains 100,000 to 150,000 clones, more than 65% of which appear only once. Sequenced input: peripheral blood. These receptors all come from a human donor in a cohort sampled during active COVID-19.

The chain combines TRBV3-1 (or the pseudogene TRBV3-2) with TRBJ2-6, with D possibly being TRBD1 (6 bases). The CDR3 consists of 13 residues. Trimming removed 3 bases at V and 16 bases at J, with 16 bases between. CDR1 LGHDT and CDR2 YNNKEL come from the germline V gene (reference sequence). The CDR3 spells CASSQWDTDQLTF. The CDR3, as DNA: TGTGCCAGCAGCCAGTGGGACACAGATCAACTGACTTTC.

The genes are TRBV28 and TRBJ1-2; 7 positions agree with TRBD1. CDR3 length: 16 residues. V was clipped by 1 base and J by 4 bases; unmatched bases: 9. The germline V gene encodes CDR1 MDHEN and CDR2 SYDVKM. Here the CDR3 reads CASSLLSGAGGYGYTF. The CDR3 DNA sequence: TGTGCCAGCAGTTTATTATCTGGGGCAGGGGGCTATGGCTACACCTTC.

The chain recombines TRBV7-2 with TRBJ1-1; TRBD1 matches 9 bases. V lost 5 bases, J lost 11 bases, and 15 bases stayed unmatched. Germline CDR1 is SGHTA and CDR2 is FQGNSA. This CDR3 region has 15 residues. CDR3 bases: TGTGCCAGCAGCGTTTCTTCCGGGACAGGGAGTGGGGCTTTCTTT. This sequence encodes CASSVSSGTGSGAFF. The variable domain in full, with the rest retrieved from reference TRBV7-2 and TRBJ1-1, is GAGVSQSPSNKVTEKGKDVELRCDPISGHTALYWYRQSLGQGLEFLIYFQGNSAPDKSGLPSDRFSAERTGGSVSTLTIQRTQQEDSAVYLCASSVSSGTGSGAFFGQGTRLTVV.

CDR3 DNA sequence: TGTGCCAGCAGTACGACTAGAAAGGGAGAGACCCAGTACTTC. It codes for CASSTTRKGETQYF. The chain is built from TRBV6-6 and TRBJ2-5; perhaps TRBD2 as D (6 bases). The CDR3 extends over 14 amino acids. Trimming took 5 bases from V and 4 from J, leaving 14 bases between them. Germline V gene sequence: CDR1 MNHNY, CDR2 SVGAGI (reference sequence).

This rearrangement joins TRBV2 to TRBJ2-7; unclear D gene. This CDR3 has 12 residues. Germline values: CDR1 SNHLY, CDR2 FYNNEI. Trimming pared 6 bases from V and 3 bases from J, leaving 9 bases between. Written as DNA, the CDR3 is TGTGCCAGCAGGTCCGGCGGCTACGAGCAGTACTTC. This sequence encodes CASRSGGYEQYF.

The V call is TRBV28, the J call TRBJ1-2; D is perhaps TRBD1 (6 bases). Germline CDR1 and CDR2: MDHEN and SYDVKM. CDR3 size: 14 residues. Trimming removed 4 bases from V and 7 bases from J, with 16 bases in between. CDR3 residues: CASSSIAGARGYTF. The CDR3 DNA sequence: TGTGCCAGCAGTTCCATCGCGGGGGCCCGTGGCTACACCTTC.

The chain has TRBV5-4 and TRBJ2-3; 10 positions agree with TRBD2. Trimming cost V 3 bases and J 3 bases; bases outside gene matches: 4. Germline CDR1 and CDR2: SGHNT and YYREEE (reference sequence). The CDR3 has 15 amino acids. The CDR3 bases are TGTGCCAGCAGCTCCCTGGGACTAGCGACAGATACGCAGTATTTT. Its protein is CASSSLGLATDTQYF.

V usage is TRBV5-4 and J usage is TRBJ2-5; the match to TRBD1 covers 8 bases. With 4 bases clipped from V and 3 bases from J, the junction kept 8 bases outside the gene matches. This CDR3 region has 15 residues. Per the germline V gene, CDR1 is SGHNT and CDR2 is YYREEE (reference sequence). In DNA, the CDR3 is TGTGCCAGCAGCCGACCGGACAGGGCCGAAGAGACCCAGTACTTC. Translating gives CASSRPDRAEETQYF. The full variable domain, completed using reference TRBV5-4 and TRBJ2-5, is ETGVTQSPTHLIKTRGQQVTLRCSSQSGHNTVSWYQQALGQGPQFIFQYYREEENGRGNFPPRFSGLQFPNYSSELNVNALELDDSALYLCASSRPDRAEETQYFGPGTRLLVL.

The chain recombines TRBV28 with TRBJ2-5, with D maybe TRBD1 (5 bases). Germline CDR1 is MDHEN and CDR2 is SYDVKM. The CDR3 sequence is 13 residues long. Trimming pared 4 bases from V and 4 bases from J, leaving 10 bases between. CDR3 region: CASSSQGGETQYF. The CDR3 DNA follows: TGTGCCAGCAGTTCGCAGGGTGGAGAGACCCAGTACTTC. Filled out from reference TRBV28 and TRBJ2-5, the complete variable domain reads DVKVTQSSRYLVKRTGEKVFLECVQDMDHENMFWYRQDPGLGLRLIYFSYDVKMKEKGDIPEGYSVSREKKERFSLILESASTNQTSMYLCASSSQGGETQYFGPGTRLLVL.

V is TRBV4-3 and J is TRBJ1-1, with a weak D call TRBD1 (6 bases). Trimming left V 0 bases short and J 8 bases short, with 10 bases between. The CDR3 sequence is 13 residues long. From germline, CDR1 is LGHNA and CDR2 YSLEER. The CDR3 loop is CASSQDGTTEAFF. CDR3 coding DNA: TGCGCCAGCAGCCAAGATGGGACAACCGAAGCTTTCTTT.

In nucleotides, the CDR3 is TGTGCCAGCAGCCCTGGTGGGCAGTATAGCAATCAGCCCCAGCATTTT. It translates to CASSPGGQYSNQPQHF. This rearrangement joins TRBV7-2 to TRBJ1-5; no reliable D call. The CDR3 has 16 residues. V dropped 5 bases and J dropped 0 bases, with 14 bases sitting between them. CDR1 is SGHTA, CDR2 FQGNSA, per germline.

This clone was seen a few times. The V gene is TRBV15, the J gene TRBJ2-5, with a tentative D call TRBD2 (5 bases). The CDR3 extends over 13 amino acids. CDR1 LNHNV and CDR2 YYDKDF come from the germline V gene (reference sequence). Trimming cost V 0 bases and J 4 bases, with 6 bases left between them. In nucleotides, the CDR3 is TGTGCCACCAGCAGAGATGAGGGAGAGACCCAGTACTTC. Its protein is CATSRDEGETQYF.

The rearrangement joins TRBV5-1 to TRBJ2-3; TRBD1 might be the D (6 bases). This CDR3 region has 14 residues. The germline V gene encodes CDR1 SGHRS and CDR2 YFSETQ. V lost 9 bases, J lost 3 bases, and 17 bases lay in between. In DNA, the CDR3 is TGCGCCACCCAGACAGACCAGGGGACAGATACGCAGTATTTT. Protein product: CATQTDQGTDTQYF. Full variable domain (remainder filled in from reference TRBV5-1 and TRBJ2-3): KAGVTQTPRYLIKTRGQQVTLSCSPISGHRSVSWYQQTPGQGLQFLFEYFSETQRNKGNFPGRFSGRQFSNSRSEMNVSTLELGDSALYLCATQTDQGTDTQYFGPGTRLTVL.

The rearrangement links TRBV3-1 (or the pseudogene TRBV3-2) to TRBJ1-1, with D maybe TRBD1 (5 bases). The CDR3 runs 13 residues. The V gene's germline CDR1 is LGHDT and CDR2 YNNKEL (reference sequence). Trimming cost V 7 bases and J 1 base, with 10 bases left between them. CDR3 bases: TGTGCCAGCATCCCTACAGGGAACACTGAAGCTTTCTTT. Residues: CASIPTGNTEAFF.

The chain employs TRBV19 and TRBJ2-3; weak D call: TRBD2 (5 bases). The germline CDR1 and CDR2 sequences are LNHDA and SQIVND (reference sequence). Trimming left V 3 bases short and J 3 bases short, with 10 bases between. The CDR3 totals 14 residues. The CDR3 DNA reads TGTGCCAGTAGTATCGCGGACTCAACAGATACGCAGTATTTT. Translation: CASSIADSTDTQYF.